This T cell receptor (beta chain) was documented in a study of cytomegalovirus exposure and HLA in healthy donors. Across the study: Genotyping of about 400 donors showed that 80% to 90% belonged to the Caucasian-associated ancestry cluster.

The germline V gene has CDR1 DFQATT and CDR2 SNEGSKA (reference sequence). The CDR3 contains 11 residues. Trimming stripped 2 bases from V and 3 bases from J, with 5 bases between. Study-wide findings and caveats: Analysis performed later found about 17,000 TCR beta sequences associated with HLA alleles at 0.05 false discovery rate. In an earlier analysis, most TCR beta V segments were productive about 87% or about 30% of the time. Among immune exposure information, only CMV serostatus was available.

Researchers ran the PCR with 60 Vbeta and 13 Jbeta primers. Profiling relied on immunoSEQ multiplex PCR, and the TCRdb table lists in-frame clones only, not all of them. The data hold 110,000 or so clones, with 60% to 85% observed a single time. Note on this clone: The antigen remains undetermined.

The chain has TRBV20-1 and TRBJ2-7; D is undetermined. Specimen: PBMCs. This sequence was found in a female donor in good health and CMV-seronegative. CDR3: CSARSSYEQYF. CDR3 in DNA: TGCAGTGCTAGATCCAGCTACGAGCAGTACTTC.